One sample yielded the 14 T cell receptor beta chains listed below, sequenced in a study of spatial heterogeneity in lung cancer. Time point given: sample taken at primary tumor resection. Study results and caveats: Tumors with more nonsynonymous mutations had more expanded intratumoral alpha and beta TCRs.

One entry per CDR3 protein results from TCRdb running MiXCR on the 5' RACE reads. The top ten hold less than 5% of the sample, which has approximately 7,800 distinct CDR3 sequences, 8.2% seen once. What these receptors recognize is not known. Sample: lung tumor tissue, taken at surgery. The receptors derive from a male donor with early-stage non-small cell lung cancer.

This clonotype was detected many times. This chain uses TRBV4-3 with TRBJ2-5, with 12 bases that match TRBD2. The germline V gene has CDR1 LGHNA and CDR2 YSLEER. Trimming took 0 bases from V and 5 from J; bases not matched to a gene: 7. This CDR3 is 17 amino acids long. DNA for the CDR3: TGCGCCAGCAGCCAAGATGGGCTAGCGGGAGGGCCGGAGACCCAGTACTTC. As protein: CASSQDGLAGGPETQYF.

A few counts support this clonotype. The rearrangement links TRBV5-1 to TRBJ2-2, with 7 bases fitting TRBD1. This CDR3 is built from 13 residues. V trimming: 5 bases; J trimming: 6 bases; junction bases outside the gene matches: 4. Germline V gene lookup returns CDR1 SGHRS and CDR2 YFSETQ. CDR3 nucleotide sequence: TGCGCCAGCAGACACAGGGGCCCCGGGGAGCTGTTTTTT. Amino acid sequence: CASRHRGPGELFF.

This clonotype occurred many times. The chain recombines TRBV20-1 with TRBJ2-7; 7 bases are a match to TRBD2. Unmatched junction bases numbered 11, after V lost 0 bases and J lost 6 bases. Germline CDR1 and CDR2: DFQATT and SNEGSKA (reference sequence). The CDR3 sequence is 15 residues long. CDR3 DNA: TGCAGTGCTAGAGACGCGGGAGCGCGCAGACCCGAGCAGTACTTC. Translated: CSARDAGARRPEQYF.

This clonotype was recorded at least ten times. The CDR3, as DNA: TGTGCCATCAGTGACCCCTCGGACCGGGACCCTAAAAGAAGCTCTGGAAACACCATATATTTT. Translation gives CAISDPSDRDPKRSSGNTIYF. The rearrangement links TRBV10-3 to TRBJ1-3; a weak D match, TRBD1 (5 bases). Between the trimmed V and J ends, which lost 3 bases and 0 bases, there was a span of 27 bases. Germline V CDR1 and CDR2: ENHRY, SYGVKD. CDR3 length equals 21 residues.

This clonotype ranks as medium-sized. The J gene is TRBJ2-3, the V gene TRBV4-3; 10 bases align to TRBD2. V lost 1 base, J lost 0 bases, and 10 bases stayed unmatched. The CDR3 length is 19 residues. CDR1 and CDR2 from the germline V gene are LGHNA and YSLEER. This chain's CDR3 is CASSQGPLAGEPSTDTQYF. As DNA, the CDR3 is TGCGCCAGCAGCCAAGGACCCCTAGCGGGAGAACCTAGCACAGATACGCAGTATTTT.

For this clonotype: A single base separates this from a much larger clone, so it may be a read error. The V gene is TRBV20-1, the J gene TRBJ2-7; TRBD1 might be the D (5 bases). This CDR3 comprises 13 residues. The V end lost 5 bases, the J end lost 9 bases, and 20 bases lay between the germline ends. Per the germline V gene, CDR1 is DFQATT and CDR2 is SNEGSKA (reference sequence). CDR3 DNA: TGCAGTGCTCACCTCCCTGGAACAGGCGGGCAGTACTTC. Protein product: CSAHLPGTGGQYF.

This clonotype is labeled medium-sized (0.01 to 0.1%). The CDR3 sequence: CASSAGLGPGELFF. The CDR3 DNA sequence: TGTGCCAGCAGCGCCGGACTAGGTCCCGGGGAGCTGTTTTTT. The rearrangement uses TRBV7-2 and TRBJ2-2; 7 positions match TRBD2. Germline CDR1 is SGHTA and CDR2 is FQGNSA. The CDR3 extends over 14 amino acids. Trimming removed 5 bases from V and 6 bases from J; junction bases left unmatched: 6.

This clonotype is medium-sized (0.01 to 0.1%) in the sample. This chain connects TRBV18 to TRBJ1-6; D perhaps matches TRBD1 (6 bases). Germline CDR1 and CDR2: KGHSH and LQKENI. V was trimmed by 9 bases and J by 8 bases, leaving 17 bases between them. The CDR3 loop spans 14 amino acids. Here the CDR3 DNA reads TGTGCCAGTAAAACTCGACAGGATGATTCACCCCTCCACTTT. Amino acids: CASKTRQDDSPLHF.

Ten or more counts support this clonotype. This sequence joins TRBV2 and TRBJ2-1; 14 bases line up with TRBD2. Looked up from germline, CDR1 is SNHLY and CDR2 is FYNNEI. The ends lost 8 bases at V and 9 bases at J; junction bases unmatched: 9. The CDR3 has 15 residues. The DNA for the CDR3 is TGTGCCAGCGATGGACTAGCGGGAGGTAGGGGTGAGCAGTTCTTC. It yields the protein CASDGLAGGRGEQFF.

This clonotype appeared many times. This chain uses TRBV15 with TRBJ1-1; 8 bases are shared with TRBD1. Trimming cost V 0 bases and J 5 bases; bases outside gene matches: 2. The germline gives CDR1 LNHNV, CDR2 YYDKDF (reference sequence). There are 14 residues in the CDR3. CDR3 amino acids: CATSRDTGGTEAFF. The DNA for the CDR3 is TGTGCCACCAGCAGAGATACAGGGGGGACTGAAGCTTTCTTT.

In its sample, this clonotype is medium-sized (0.01 to 0.1%). The rearrangement links TRBV28 to TRBJ2-5; 7 bases are shared with TRBD1. V was clipped by 4 bases and J by 3 bases; unmatched bases: 8. This CDR3 contains 15 residues. CDR1 and CDR2 (germline): MDHEN, SYDVKM. For the CDR3, the DNA is TGTGCCAGCAGTTCAGGTGGGACAGCAGAAGAGACCCAGTACTTC. Its protein is CASSSGGTAEETQYF.

This clonotype was found many times. The chain is built from TRBV24-1 and TRBJ2-1; 12 nucleotides agree with TRBD2. V trimming: 5 bases; J trimming: 5 bases; junction bases outside the gene matches: 6. Germline V lookup: CDR1 KGHDR, CDR2 SFDVKD. The CDR3 extends over 16 amino acids. CDR3 DNA sequence: TGTGCCACCAGTGCTATGGGACTAGCGGGTAACAATGAGCAGTTCTTC. Its translation: CATSAMGLAGNNEQFF.

This clonotype was found many times. The chain carries TRBV20-1 and TRBJ2-7, with 9 bases aligning to TRBD2. Germline CDR1 DFQATT, CDR2 SNEGSKA (reference sequence). CDR3 length: 14 amino acids. J gave up 9 bases and V 6 bases, and 15 bases lay outside the gene matches. This CDR3 is CSATSRLAVRGQYF. In DNA form, the CDR3 reads TGCAGTGCCACCAGCCGACTAGCGGTCCGGGGGCAGTACTTC.

There are a few counts of this clonotype. The chain has TRBV12-3 or TRBV12-4 and TRBJ1-5; D is unclear. The ends were cut back, 5 bases at V and 0 bases at J, with 5 bases in the middle. There are 13 residues in the CDR3. The CDR3 nucleotides read TGTGCCAGCAGTATCAATAGCAATCAGCCCCAGCATTTT. It specifies CASSINSNQPQHF.